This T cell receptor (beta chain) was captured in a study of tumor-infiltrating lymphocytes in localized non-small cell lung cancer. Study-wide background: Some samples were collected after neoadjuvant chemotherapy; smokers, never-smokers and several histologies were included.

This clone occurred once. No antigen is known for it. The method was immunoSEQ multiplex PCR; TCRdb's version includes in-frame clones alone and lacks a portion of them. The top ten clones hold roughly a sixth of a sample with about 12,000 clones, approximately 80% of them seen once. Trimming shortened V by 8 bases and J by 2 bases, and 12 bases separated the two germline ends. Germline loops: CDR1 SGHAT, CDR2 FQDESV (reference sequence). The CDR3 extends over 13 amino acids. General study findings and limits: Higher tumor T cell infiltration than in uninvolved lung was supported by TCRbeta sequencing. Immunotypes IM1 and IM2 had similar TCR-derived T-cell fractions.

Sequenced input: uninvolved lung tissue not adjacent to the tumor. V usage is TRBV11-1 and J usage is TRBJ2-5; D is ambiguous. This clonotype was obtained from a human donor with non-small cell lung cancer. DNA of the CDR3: TGTGCCAGCGGTAAGGCGGTACAAGAGACCCAGTACTTC. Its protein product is CASGKAVQETQYF.